This entry features one TCR beta chain sequence. The germline gives CDR1 SGHTA, CDR2 FQGNSA. The CDR3 has 14 residues. Trimming removed 5 bases from V and 4 bases from J; junction bases left unmatched: 5. Profiled with immunoSEQ multiplex PCR; TCRdb holds only in-frame clones, not every one. The table records fewer than 400,000 clones, 80% to 90% of them present only once. The source of the sample is a study of blood T cell repertoires in COVID-19. Material: PBMCs or T cells enriched from blood (not recorded which). V and J are TRBV7-2 and TRBJ2-5; 9 positions agree with TRBD2. This TCR came from a woman between 45 and 65 years old who had recovered from COVID-19. The CDR3 is CASSPLAGTETQYF. DNA for the CDR3: TGTGCCAGCAGCCCTCTAGCGGGGACAGAGACCCAGTACTTC.